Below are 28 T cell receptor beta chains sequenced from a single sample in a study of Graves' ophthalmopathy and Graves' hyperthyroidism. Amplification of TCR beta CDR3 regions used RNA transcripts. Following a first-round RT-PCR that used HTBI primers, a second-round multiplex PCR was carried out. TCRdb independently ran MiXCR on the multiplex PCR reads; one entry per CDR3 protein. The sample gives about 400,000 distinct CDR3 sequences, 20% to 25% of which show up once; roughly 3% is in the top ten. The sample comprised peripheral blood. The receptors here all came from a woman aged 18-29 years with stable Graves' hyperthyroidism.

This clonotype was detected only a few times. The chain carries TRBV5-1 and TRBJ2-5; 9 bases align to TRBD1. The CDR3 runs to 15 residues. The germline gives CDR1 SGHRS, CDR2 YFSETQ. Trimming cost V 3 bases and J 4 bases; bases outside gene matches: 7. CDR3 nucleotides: TGCGCCAGCAGCTCAGGGACAGGGCTTGGAGAGACCCAGTACTTC. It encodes CASSSGTGLGETQYF. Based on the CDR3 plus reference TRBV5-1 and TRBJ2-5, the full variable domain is KAGVTQTPRYLIKTRGQQVTLSCSPISGHRSVSWYQQTPGQGLQFLFEYFSETQRNKGNFPGRFSGRQFSNSRSEMNVSTLELGDSALYLCASSSGTGLGETQYFGPGTRLLVL.

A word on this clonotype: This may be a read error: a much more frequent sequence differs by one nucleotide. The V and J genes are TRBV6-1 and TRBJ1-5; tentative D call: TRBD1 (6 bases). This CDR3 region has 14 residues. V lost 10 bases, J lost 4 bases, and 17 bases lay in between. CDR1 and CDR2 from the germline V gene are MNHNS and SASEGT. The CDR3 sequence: CAIRSGGTNQPQHF. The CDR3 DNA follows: TGTGCCATCAGGAGTGGGGGGACAAATCAGCCCCAGCATTTT.

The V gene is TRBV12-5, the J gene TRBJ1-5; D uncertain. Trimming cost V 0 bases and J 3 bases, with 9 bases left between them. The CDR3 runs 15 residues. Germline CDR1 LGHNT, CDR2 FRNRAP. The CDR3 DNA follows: TGTGCTAGTGGTTTGGTATCAGGCTTCAATCAGCCCCAGCATTTT. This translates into CASGLVSGFNQPQHF.

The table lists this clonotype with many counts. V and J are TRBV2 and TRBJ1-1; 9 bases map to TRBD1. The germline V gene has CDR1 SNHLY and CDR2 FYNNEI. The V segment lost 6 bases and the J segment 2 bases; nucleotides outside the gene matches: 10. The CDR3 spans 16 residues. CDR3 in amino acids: CASRGDRARRNTEAFF. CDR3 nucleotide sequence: TGTGCCAGCAGGGGGGACAGGGCAAGGCGAAACACTGAAGCTTTCTTT.

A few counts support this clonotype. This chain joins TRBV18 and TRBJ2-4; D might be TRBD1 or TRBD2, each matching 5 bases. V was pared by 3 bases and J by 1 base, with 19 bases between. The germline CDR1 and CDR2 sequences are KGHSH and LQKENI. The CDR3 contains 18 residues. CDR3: CASSPKPGQISAKNIQYF. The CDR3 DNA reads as TGTGCCAGCTCACCTAAACCGGGGCAGATAAGTGCCAAAAACATTCAGTACTTC.

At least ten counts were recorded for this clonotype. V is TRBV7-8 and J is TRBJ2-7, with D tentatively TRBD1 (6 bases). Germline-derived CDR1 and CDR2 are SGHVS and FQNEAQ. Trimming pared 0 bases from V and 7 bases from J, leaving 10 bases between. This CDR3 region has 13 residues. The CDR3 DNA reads TGTGCCAGCAGCTTAGCGGTAGGGGGAGAGCAGTACTTC. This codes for CASSLAVGGEQYF.

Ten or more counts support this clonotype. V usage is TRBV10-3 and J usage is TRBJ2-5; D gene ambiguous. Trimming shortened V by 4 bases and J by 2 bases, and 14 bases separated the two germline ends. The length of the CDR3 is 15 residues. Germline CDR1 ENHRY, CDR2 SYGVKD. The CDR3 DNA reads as TGTGCCATCAGTGTGGGTTTCGAGGAACAAGAGACCCAGTACTTC. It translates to CAISVGFEEQETQYF.

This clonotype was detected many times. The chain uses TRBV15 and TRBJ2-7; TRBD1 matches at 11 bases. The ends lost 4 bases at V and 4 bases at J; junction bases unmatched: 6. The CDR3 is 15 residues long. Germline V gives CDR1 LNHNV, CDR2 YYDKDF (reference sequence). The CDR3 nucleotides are TGTGCCACCAGCACTCGGACAGGGGGCTGGTACGAGCAGTACTTC. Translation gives CATSTRTGGWYEQYF.

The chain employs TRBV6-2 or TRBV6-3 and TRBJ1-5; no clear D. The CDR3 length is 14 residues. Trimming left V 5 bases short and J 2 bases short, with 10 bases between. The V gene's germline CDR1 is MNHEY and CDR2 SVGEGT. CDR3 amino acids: CASSHGPGNQPQHF. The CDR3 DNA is TGTGCCAGCAGTCACGGGCCGGGCAATCAGCCCCAGCATTTT.

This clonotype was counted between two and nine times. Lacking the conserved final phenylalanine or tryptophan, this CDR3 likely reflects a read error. The CDR3 region has the DNA TGTGCCAGCAGCTTAGTAGCAGACCCTTACGAGCAGTACCTC. Amino acid sequence: CASSLVADPYEQYL. V usage is TRBV11-3 and J usage is TRBJ2-7; the D is unclear. This CDR3 contains 14 residues. The ends were cut back, 1 base at V and 4 bases at J, with 11 bases in the middle. Germline CDR1 SGHNT, CDR2 YENEEA.

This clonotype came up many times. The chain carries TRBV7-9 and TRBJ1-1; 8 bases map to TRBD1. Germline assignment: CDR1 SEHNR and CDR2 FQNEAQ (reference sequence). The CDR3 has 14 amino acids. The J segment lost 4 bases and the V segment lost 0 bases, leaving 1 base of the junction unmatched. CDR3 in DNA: TGTGCCAGCAGCTTAGCACAGGGGGTCACTGAAGCTTTCTTT. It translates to CASSLAQGVTEAFF.

The CDR3 DNA reads as TGTGCCAGCAGCGCCAAGGTGGGGCGAGAGACCCAGTACTTC. Protein product: CASSAKVGRETQYF. The chain carries TRBV12-3 or TRBV12-4 and TRBJ2-5; tentative D call: TRBD1 (5 bases). With 6 bases removed from V and 4 bases from J, the gap between germline ends came to 15 bases. CDR3 length: 14 amino acids.

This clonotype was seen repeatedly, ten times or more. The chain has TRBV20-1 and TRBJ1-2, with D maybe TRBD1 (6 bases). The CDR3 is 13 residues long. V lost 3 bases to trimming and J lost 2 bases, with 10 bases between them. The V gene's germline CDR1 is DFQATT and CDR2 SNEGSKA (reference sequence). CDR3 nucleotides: TGCAGTGCTAGCCCTGGACAGAACTATGGCTACACCTTC. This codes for CSASPGQNYGYTF.

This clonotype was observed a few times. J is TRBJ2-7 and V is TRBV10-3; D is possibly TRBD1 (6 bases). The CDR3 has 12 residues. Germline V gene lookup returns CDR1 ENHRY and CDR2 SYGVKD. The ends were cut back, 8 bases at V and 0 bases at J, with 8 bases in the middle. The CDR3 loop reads CAIQGNSYEQYF. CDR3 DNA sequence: TGTGCCATCCAGGGGAACTCCTACGAGCAGTACTTC.

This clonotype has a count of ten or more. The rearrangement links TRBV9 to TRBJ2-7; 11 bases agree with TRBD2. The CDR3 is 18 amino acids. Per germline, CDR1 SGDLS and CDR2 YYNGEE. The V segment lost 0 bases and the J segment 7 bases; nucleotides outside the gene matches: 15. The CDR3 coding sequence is TGTGCCAGCAGCGTAGCACTAGCGGGAGACCAGACCGTGTGGGAGCAGTACTTC. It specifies CASSVALAGDQTVWEQYF.

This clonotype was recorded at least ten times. In nucleotides, the CDR3 is TGTGCCAGCAGCTTAACCGAGACGAGCTCCTACGAGCAGTACTTC. This encodes CASSLTETSSYEQYF. J is TRBJ2-7 and V is TRBV13; D is unclear. The CDR3 spans 15 residues. Germline values: CDR1 PRHDT, CDR2 FYEKMQ (reference sequence). The V end lost 2 bases, the J end lost 0 bases, and 11 bases lay between the germline ends.

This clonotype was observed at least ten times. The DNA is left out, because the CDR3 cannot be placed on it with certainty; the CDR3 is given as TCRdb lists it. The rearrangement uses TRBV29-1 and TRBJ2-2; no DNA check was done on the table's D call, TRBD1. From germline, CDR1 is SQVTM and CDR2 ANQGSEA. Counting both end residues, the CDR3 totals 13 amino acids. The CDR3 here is CSVAGQYVGELFF.

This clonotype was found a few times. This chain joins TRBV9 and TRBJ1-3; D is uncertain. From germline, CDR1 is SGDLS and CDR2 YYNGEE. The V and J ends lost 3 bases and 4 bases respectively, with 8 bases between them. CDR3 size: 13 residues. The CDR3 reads CASSASRGNTIYF. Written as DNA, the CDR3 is TGTGCCAGCAGCGCCTCCCGAGGAAACACCATATATTTT.

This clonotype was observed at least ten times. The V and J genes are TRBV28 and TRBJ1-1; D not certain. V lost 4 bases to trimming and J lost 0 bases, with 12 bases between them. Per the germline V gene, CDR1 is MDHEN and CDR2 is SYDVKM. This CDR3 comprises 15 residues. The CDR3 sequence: CASSSNPYLNTEAFF. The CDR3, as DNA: TGTGCCAGCAGTTCCAATCCCTATTTGAACACTGAAGCTTTCTTT.

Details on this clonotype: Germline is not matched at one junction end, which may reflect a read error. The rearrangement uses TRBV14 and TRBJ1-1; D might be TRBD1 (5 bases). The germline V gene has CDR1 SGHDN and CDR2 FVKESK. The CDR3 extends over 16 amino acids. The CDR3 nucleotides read TGTGCCAGCAGCCAAGAGAGGGGTCGGGGGTACACTGAAGATTTCTTT. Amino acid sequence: CASSQERGRGYTEDFF.

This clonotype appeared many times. The CDR3: CASSWGTSSQETQYF. In nucleotides, the CDR3 is TGCGCCAGCAGCTGGGGGACTAGTTCACAGGAGACCCAGTACTTC. The rearrangement uses TRBV5-1 and TRBJ2-5; 8 nucleotides agree with TRBD2. Looked up from germline, CDR1 is SGHRS and CDR2 is YFSETQ. V gave up 3 bases and J gave up 5 bases; unmatched junction bases: 9. The CDR3 contains 15 residues. Based on the CDR3 plus reference TRBV5-1 and TRBJ2-5, the full variable domain is KAGVTQTPRYLIKTRGQQVTLSCSPISGHRSVSWYQQTPGQGLQFLFEYFSETQRNKGNFPGRFSGRQFSNSRSEMNVSTLELGDSALYLCASSWGTSSQETQYFGPGTRLLVL.

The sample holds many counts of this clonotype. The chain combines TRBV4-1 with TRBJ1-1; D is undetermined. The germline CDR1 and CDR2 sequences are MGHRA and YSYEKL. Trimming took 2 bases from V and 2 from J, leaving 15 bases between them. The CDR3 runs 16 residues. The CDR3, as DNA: TGCGCCAGCAGCCAAAAACCGCTCCGGGGAAACACTGAAGCTTTCTTT. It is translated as CASSQKPLRGNTEAFF.

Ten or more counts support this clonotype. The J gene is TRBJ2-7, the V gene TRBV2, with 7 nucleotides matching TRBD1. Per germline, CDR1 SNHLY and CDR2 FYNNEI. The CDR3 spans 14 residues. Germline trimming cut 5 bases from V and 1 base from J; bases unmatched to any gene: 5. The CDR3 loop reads CASSFGTDSYEQYF. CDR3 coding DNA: TGTGCCAGCAGTTTCGGGACAGATTCCTACGAGCAGTACTTC.

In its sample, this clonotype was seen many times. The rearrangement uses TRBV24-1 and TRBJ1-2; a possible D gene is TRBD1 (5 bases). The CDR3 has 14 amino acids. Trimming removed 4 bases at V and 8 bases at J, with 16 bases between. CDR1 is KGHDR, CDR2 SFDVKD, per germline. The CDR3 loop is CATSDRGQERGYTF. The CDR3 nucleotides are TGTGCCACCAGTGACCGAGGACAAGAGAGGGGCTACACCTTC.

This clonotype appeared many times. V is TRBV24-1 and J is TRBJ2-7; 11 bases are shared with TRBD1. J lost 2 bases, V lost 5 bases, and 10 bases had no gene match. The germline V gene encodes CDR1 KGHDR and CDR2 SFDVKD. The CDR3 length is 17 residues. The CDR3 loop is CATSGASGTGGAYEQYF. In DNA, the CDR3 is TGTGCCACCAGTGGTGCCTCCGGGACAGGGGGGGCCTACGAGCAGTACTTC.

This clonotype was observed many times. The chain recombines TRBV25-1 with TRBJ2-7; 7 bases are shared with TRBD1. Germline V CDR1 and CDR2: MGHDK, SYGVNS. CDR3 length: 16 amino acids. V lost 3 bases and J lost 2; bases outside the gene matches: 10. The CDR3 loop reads CASSDVQGVAPYEQYF. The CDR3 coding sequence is TGTGCCAGCAGTGATGTTCAGGGGGTCGCACCCTACGAGCAGTACTTC.

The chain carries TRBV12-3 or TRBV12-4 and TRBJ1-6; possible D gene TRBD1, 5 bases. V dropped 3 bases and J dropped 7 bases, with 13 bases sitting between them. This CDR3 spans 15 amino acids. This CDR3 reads CASSFIGHLNSPLHF. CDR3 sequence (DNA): TGTGCCAGCAGTTTCATAGGACACCTCAATTCACCCCTCCACTTT.

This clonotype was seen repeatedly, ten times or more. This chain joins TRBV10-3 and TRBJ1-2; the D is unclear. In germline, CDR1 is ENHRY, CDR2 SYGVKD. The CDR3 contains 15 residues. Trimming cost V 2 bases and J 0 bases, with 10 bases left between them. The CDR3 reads CAISERAQTNYGYTF. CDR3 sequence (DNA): TGTGCCATCAGTGAGAGGGCCCAGACTAACTATGGCTACACCTTC.